This T cell receptor (beta chain) was sequenced for a study of blood T cell repertoires in COVID-19 (TCRdb year 2020). Describing the broader study: Samples from collaborators originated in the United States, Italy and Spain and spanned both the acute and convalescent phases of COVID-19. The prospective study material was composed of cDNA or gDNA derived from T cells, B-cell-depleted T cells, or PBMCs. Samples came from the ongoing ImmuneRACE study (first 160 participants) plus 1,254 subjects from 6 global collaborators. The repertoires were released in a freely available public database meant as a resource for research on the immune response to SARS-CoV-2. Sample metadata almost always included a de-identified subject ID, COVID-19 status, age in years and sex. Deeply sampled blood TCRbeta repertoires from subjects exposed to, actively infected with, or recovered from COVID-19 were included in the dataset. HLA class I and class II types, where available, came from metadata supplied by the sample provider rather than from assay-based typing. Study-level results and caveats: Clinical and demographic metadata were provided uncurated, with the amount varying by source and participant.

TCRbeta CDR3 regions were amplified from genomic DNA by means of the immunoSEQ Assay, a bias-controlled multiplex PCR. On the authors' methods: Nucleated cell counts per sample were estimated from amplification of reference gene primers within the assay. To quantify the absolute abundance of each unique TCRbeta CDR3 rearrangement, sequence reads were collapsed and filtered. For each sample, productive Simpson clonality was calculated as the square root of Simpson's diversity index across productive rearrangements. TCRdb carries this immuneACCESS record with in-frame sequences only. Its versions omit some clonotypes, under half of them owing to an unresolved V gene in the studies checked, with the rest unexplained. V and J calls and clone size are those listed in that table; D and trimming were worked out from the DNA. The sample has 300,000 to 400,000 clones on record, 85% to 90% of them singletons. The ten largest account for around 7.9% of the sample.

The table lists this clone with a count of one. Its cognate antigen has yet to be identified. Base qualities are not provided; no much larger clone lies one nucleotide away. CDR3 length: 15 amino acids, cysteine to phenylalanine. Only CDR3 DNA remains: 45 bases, in frame from the first base. At one collaborating source in Seattle, patients were enrolled during active infection and were followed longitudinally through the course of disease. Whole blood was collected in K2EDTA tubes by collaborating institutions according to the institutions' own protocols. For TCRbeta analysis, collaborators shipped samples as frozen whole blood, isolated PBMCs, or DNA extracted from either of those sample types.

The source is a woman in her sixties or seventies with COVID-19, enrolled during active disease. This sequence uses TRBV21-1 and TRBJ1-5. TRBV21-1 is termed a pseudogene. Sequenced: peripheral blood. The CDR3 here reads CASREASVSNQPQHF. The DNA reads as follows: TGTGCCAGCAGAGAAGCGAGTGTTAGCAATCAGCCCCAGCATTTT.